This T cell receptor beta chain was found in a study of cytomegalovirus exposure and HLA in healthy donors. As for this clone: The antigen is not known.

General observations from the study: Association of a missense DCLRE1C variant with TCR beta V- and J-gene trimming was reported in a later analysis. The study designated roughly 160 TCR beta chains cytomegalovirus-associated.

The CDR3 runs 15 residues. J was trimmed by 3 bases and V by 1 base; bases with no gene match: 2. Germline V gene lookup returns CDR1 SGHNT and CDR2 YENEEA. The PCR made use of 60 Vbeta and 13 Jbeta primers. TCRdb's copy holds only in-frame clones and misses some; the assay was immunoSEQ multiplex PCR. The table shows 150,000 to 200,000 clones, with over 70% occurring only once. The sample consisted of PBMCs. The chain has TRBV11-3 and TRBJ2-1, with TRBD2 identical over 8 bases. The sequence was obtained from a man in his thirties or forties in good health and CMV-seropositive. In DNA, the CDR3 is TGTGCCAGCAGCTTAGCTGCGGGGGGCTACAATGAGCAGTTCTTC. It translates to CASSLAAGGYNEQFF.